One sample yielded the 13 T cell receptor beta chains listed below, sequenced in a study of cytomegalovirus exposure and HLA in healthy donors. Researchers ran the PCR with 60 Vbeta and 13 Jbeta primers. Libraries were prepared by immunoSEQ multiplex PCR; TCRdb keeps only in-frame clonotypes and omits some of them. Of some 120,000 clones listed, more than 60% were seen once; the top ten hold under 9.5%. Source material: PBMCs. These receptors all stem from a woman between 45 and 60 years old in good health and CMV-seropositive.

This chain joins TRBV2 and TRBJ2-3; TRBD2 aligns across 7 bases. The CDR3 is 14 amino acids. J lost 2 bases, V lost 5 bases, and 4 bases had no gene match. Germline V CDR1 and CDR2: SNHLY, FYNNEI. This CDR3 reads CASSPGLDTDTQYF. The CDR3 DNA follows: TGTGCCAGCAGTCCTGGACTAGACACAGATACGCAGTATTTT. Complete variable domain (other parts from reference TRBV2 and TRBJ2-3): EPEVTQTPSHQVTQMGQEVILRCVPISNHLYFYWYRQILGQKVEFLVSFYNNEISEKSEIFDDQFSVERPDGSNFTLKIRSTKLEDSAMYFCASSPGLDTDTQYFGPGTRLTVL.

V is TRBV4-2 and J is TRBJ1-1, with D possibly TRBD1 on 5 matching bases. Germline loops: CDR1 LGHNA, CDR2 YNFKEQ. The V and J ends lost 3 bases and 8 bases respectively, with 10 bases between them. This CDR3 is 12 amino acids long. CDR3 amino acids: CASSHLTEEAFF. As DNA, the CDR3 is TGTGCCAGCAGCCACTTGACAGAGGAAGCTTTCTTT.

This clone came up once. The CDR3 bases are TGCGCCAGCAGTTTGTCCGGGGAAACTAATGAAAAACTGTTTTTT. Residues: CASSLSGETNEKLFF. The chain joins TRBV5-1 to TRBJ1-4; unclear D gene. Germline assignment: CDR1 SGHRS and CDR2 YFSETQ. This CDR3 comprises 15 residues. Deletions cut 5 bases from V and 1 base from J, with 12 bases between.

The chain employs TRBV7-8 and TRBJ2-3; D might be TRBD1 (5 bases). V lost 5 bases to trimming and J lost 2 bases, with 14 bases between them. The germline gives CDR1 SGHVS, CDR2 FQNEAQ. The CDR3 loop spans 15 amino acids. The CDR3 DNA reads TGTGCCAGCAGCCCCCTCGTAGGACACACAGATACGCAGTATTTT. This sequence encodes CASSPLVGHTDTQYF.

This clone was seen only a few times. This chain uses TRBV30 with TRBJ2-7, with D unresolved. The V end was cut by 4 bases, the J end by 0 bases, with 7 bases between. The CDR3 totals 12 residues. Germline loops: CDR1 GTSNPN, CDR2 SVGIG (reference sequence). The CDR3: CAWIAVSYEQYF. The CDR3 nucleotides are TGTGCCTGGATCGCAGTCTCCTACGAGCAGTACTTC. Using reference TRBV30 and TRBJ2-7 for the parts outside the CDR3, the full variable domain is SQTIHQWPATLVQPVGSPLSLECTVEGTSNPNLYWYRQAAGRGLQLLFYSVGIGQISSEVPQNLSASRPQDRQFILSSKKLLLSDSGFYLCAWIAVSYEQYFGPGTRLTVT.

The V and J genes are TRBV29-1 and TRBJ2-7; tentatively, D is TRBD2 (6 bases). Germline-derived CDR1 and CDR2 are SQVTM and ANQGSEA. CDR3 length: 11 residues. The V and J ends lost 7 bases and 4 bases respectively, with 11 bases between them. CDR3 in DNA: TGCAGCGCCGGGACTGCTTACGAGCAGTACTTC. Protein product: CSAGTAYEQYF.

The genes are TRBV11-2 and TRBJ1-2; no clear D. Germline CDR1 SGHAT, CDR2 FQNNGV. V lost 0 bases to trimming and J lost 12 bases, with 11 bases between them. This CDR3 is built from 12 residues. CDR3 nucleotides: TGTGCCAGCAGCTTAGATCGGGGTCGGAACACCTTC. Its protein product is CASSLDRGRNTF.

The chain is built from TRBV6-1 and TRBJ2-1; D is possibly TRBD2 (7 bases). The ends were cut back, 6 bases at V and 4 bases at J, with 16 bases in the middle. Germline CDR1 reads MNHNS; CDR2 reads SASEGT. The CDR3 loop spans 15 amino acids. The CDR3 region is CASRGGATPYNEQFF. CDR3 coding DNA: TGTGCCAGCAGAGGGGGGGCAACCCCTTACAATGAGCAGTTCTTC.

The chain is built from TRBV11-1 and TRBJ2-5, with D uncertain. V lost 5 bases and J 1 base, leaving 20 bases between the germline ends. Germline V lookup: CDR1 SGHAT, CDR2 FQDESV (reference sequence). The CDR3 extends over 17 amino acids. CDR3 in DNA: TGTGCCAGCAGCAAGCTTAGAAGGAGTAGGTCCCAAGAGACCCAGTACTTC. The encoded protein is CASSKLRRSRSQETQYF.

The V call is TRBV5-4, the J call TRBJ1-1, with 7 bases aligning to TRBD1. Per germline, CDR1 SGHNT and CDR2 YYREEE (reference sequence). Trimming took 0 bases from V and 8 from J; bases not matched to a gene: 4. This CDR3 comprises 13 residues. CDR3 in amino acids: CASSLDRGSEAFF. The CDR3 nucleotides are TGTGCCAGCAGCTTGGACAGGGGATCGGAAGCTTTCTTT. Complete variable domain (other parts from reference TRBV5-4 and TRBJ1-1): ETGVTQSPTHLIKTRGQQVTLRCSSQSGHNTVSWYQQALGQGPQFIFQYYREEENGRGNFPPRFSGLQFPNYSSELNVNALELDDSALYLCASSLDRGSEAFFGQGTRLTVV.

This clone was found once. The CDR3 reads CASSPIPTGSDEQYF. The CDR3 DNA reads as TGTGCCAGCAGCCCCATACCGACAGGGAGTGACGAGCAGTACTTC. The genes are TRBV9 and TRBJ2-7; 7 bases map to TRBD1. Per the germline V gene, CDR1 is SGDLS and CDR2 is YYNGEE. J gave up 5 bases and V 4 bases, and 12 bases lay outside the gene matches. There are 15 residues in the CDR3.

The chain joins TRBV7-9 to TRBJ1-3; perhaps TRBD1 as D (5 bases). Deletions cut 4 bases from V and 1 base from J, with 11 bases between. CDR1 is SEHNR and CDR2 is FQNEAQ in the germline V gene (reference sequence). This CDR3 is 15 amino acids long. CDR3 coding DNA: TGTGCCAGCAGCTCCGATGGGGGGTCTGGAAACACCATATATTTT. Protein sequence: CASSSDGGSGNTIYF.

About this clone: Additional DNA sequences in this sample encode the identical CDR3. This chain connects TRBV7-2 to TRBJ2-3; D gene unclear. The V gene lost 3 bases and the J gene lost 1 base, with 5 bases spanning the gap. The CDR3 has 13 residues. Germline-derived CDR1 and CDR2 are SGHTA and FQGNSA. The chain's CDR3 is CASSFRGTDTQYF. CDR3 bases: TGTGCCAGCAGCTTTAGAGGCACAGATACGCAGTATTTT.